This T cell receptor (beta chain) was recovered during a study of tumor-infiltrating T cells and Merkel cell polyomavirus (dated by TCRdb to 2017 to 2019). With respect to the entire study: In Merkel cell carcinoma patients, the study examined CD8+ T cells specific for the Merkel cell polyomavirus KLL epitope. In the whole study, one tumor sample was a frozen nodal tumor digest, and another tumor sample was a flash-frozen core biopsy of a metastasis. Patients came in at different disease stages and had a median follow-up of around 2.5 years, ranging from roughly 1.1 to 6.0 years. Most whole-tumor samples were obtained as 25-micron curls cut from formalin-fixed, paraffin-embedded tissue blocks. The therapies patients received were varied and non-standardized, including chemotherapy, radiation and immunotherapies. In around 15 samples, TRB sequencing was done on KLL-tetramer-sorted cells from blood or tumor-infiltrating lymphocytes, along with 12 matched whole-tumor samples.

Overall study outcomes, separate from this receptor: A significant MCC-specific survival advantage (P = 0.0051) was associated with tumors having more unique KLL-specific clonotypes (roughly 5-120 vs 0-3). One limitation of the study is the small sample size (n = 12 patients). Because the study covered only a single viral epitope, T cells targeting other Merkel cell polyomavirus epitopes were not captured. KLL-specific TRB repertoires were diverse and largely private, with only one public clonotype among 380 or so unique sequences, shared by two patients. Significantly improved MCC-specific survival was associated with a higher fraction of KLL-specific T cells within tumors (about 1.7-18% versus roughly 0-0.14%).

For CDR1 and CDR2, the germline V gene lists MDHEN and SYDVKM. V is pared back by 6 bases and J by 0 bases, with 12 bases lying between the germline termini. The CDR3 runs 14 residues from the cysteine to the phenylalanine. Kept here is only the CDR3 DNA, which spans 42 bases and is read in frame from base 1. All patients' tumors stained robustly positive for Merkel cell polyomavirus Large T antigen by immunohistochemistry. About eleven Merkel cell carcinoma patients were included, each with robust KLL-tetramer+ populations (above 0.04% of CD8+ T cells) in blood and/or cultured TIL. All patients were identified as Caucasian, and a median age of about 69 years (range 50 to 77 years) was recorded. For patients with unknown primaries who presented with nodal disease, or in cases where primary tissue was insufficient, lymph node tumors were analyzed. Libraries were built with the immunoSEQ multiplex PCR assay. Genomic DNA extraction, TRB sequencing and normalization were performed by Adaptive Biotechnologies (Seattle, WA). Per the source publication's procedure: Clonality was computed as one minus Shannon entropy of productive TRB sequences normalized by log2 of unique productive sequences. To identify KLL-specific clonotypes in tumors, TCRbeta CDR3 amino acid sequences were matched against the sequences from the tetramer-sorted sample of each patient. Entries here come from immuneACCESS through TCRdb and include only in-frame sequences with V and J called. Some clones fail to appear in such tables; in the studies checked, an unresolved V gene covers under half of the shortfall, and the cause of the remainder is unknown. V, J and clone size are taken as reported in that table, and D and trimming were inferred from the DNA itself. This sample holds 24,000 or so clones; 70% to 90% were observed only once. About 2.7% of the sample belongs to the ten largest clones.

Concerning this clone: Its binding antigen is unknown. One base away there is no much larger clone; base qualities are not given.

Sequences were obtained from lymph node tissue. This chain is built from TRBV28 and TRBJ2-7, with TRBD2 tentatively as D gene (5 bases match). The receptor's source is a man in his forties or fifties with Merkel cell carcinoma. The base sequence is TGTGCCAGCAGCCCCTCGGGGAGCTCCTACGAGCAGTACTTC. It is translated as CASSPSGSSYEQYF.